This T cell receptor beta chain was observed in a study of T-cell reconstitution after alpha-beta-depleted transplantation in children. Study-level findings and limits: Alpha-beta T cells about two months after transplant reportedly derived from several hundred expanded graft clones. From surviving recipient T cells and thymic progenitors came the high day-60 TCRbeta diversity observed in some patients. T-cell counts and diversity at one year post-transplant came mainly from newly produced T cells.

TCRbeta library preparation incorporated unique molecular identifiers. TCRdb ran MiXCR on the PCR reads and lists one entry per CDR3 protein. The repertoire has 800,000 to 1,000,000 distinct CDR3 sequences, 25% to 35% of them found once; the top ten carry about 28%. With 6 bases clipped from V and 2 bases from J, the junction kept 7 bases outside the gene matches. The CDR3 is 15 residues long. This clonotype was recorded many times. Antigen: not known. The chain employs TRBV12-3 or TRBV12-4 and TRBJ2-5; 9 bases map to TRBD1. The receptor was isolated from a boy in the first two years of life who had a stem cell transplant for SCID, so the T cells may come from the graft donor. Specimen: PBMCs, mostly from graft donor cells, collected 360 days after TCRalphabeta/CD19-depleted stem cell transplant. As DNA, the CDR3 is TGTGCCAGCAGCTCGCCCGGGACAGGGCAAGAGACCCAGTACTTC. This codes for CASSSPGTGQETQYF.